Shown below are 28 T cell receptor beta chains from a single sample sequenced in a study of Ad26.COV2.S vaccination and SARS-CoV-2 variants. The treatment denotes: around 19 received Ad26.COV2.S at low or high dose, single or two shots; about 5 received placebo; per-sample allocation not given. After the first vaccine or placebo injection, samples were drawn on day 63. Sequenced by immunoSEQ multiplex PCR; TCRdb stores in-frame clones only, minus some. Here the sample spans more than 300,000 clones, approximately 90% being singletons. Sequencing was performed on peripheral blood, taken in a trial of Ad26.COV2.S vaccine versus placebo. These receptors originate from a person aged 18-65 years who received the Ad26.COV2.S COVID-19 vaccine or a placebo.

The chain recombines TRBV19 with TRBJ2-4; perhaps TRBD2 as D (5 bases). The CDR3 spans 16 residues. V lost 4 bases to trimming and J lost 0 bases, with 13 bases between them. The germline CDR1 and CDR2 sequences are LNHDA and SQIVND (reference sequence). The CDR3 nucleotides are TGTGCCAGTAGTAAGACACCCGGAGGAGCCAAAAACATTCAGTACTTC. It yields the protein CASSKTPGGAKNIQYF.

The V gene is TRBV4-2, the J gene TRBJ1-1; tentative D call: TRBD1 (6 bases). CDR1 and CDR2 (germline): LGHNA, YNFKEQ. The CDR3 contains 18 residues. The ends were cut back, 1 base at V and 6 bases at J, with 24 bases in the middle. DNA for the CDR3: TGTGCCAGCAGCCAAGCCCGGGGAACCAAAAGAGGGGGTGCTGAAGCTTTCTTT. Translated, it gives CASSQARGTKRGGAEAFF.

The V gene is TRBV5-5, the J gene TRBJ2-5; 9 nucleotides agree with TRBD2. Germline assignment: CDR1 SGHKS and CDR2 YYEKEE (reference sequence). The junction had 8 bases not matched to a gene; V was cut back by 3 bases and J by 5 bases. This CDR3 spans 15 amino acids. The CDR3 spells CASSSSGLAGETQYF. The DNA of the CDR3 is TGTGCCAGCAGCTCCTCGGGACTAGCCGGGGAGACCCAGTACTTC. Full variable domain (remainder filled in from reference TRBV5-5 and TRBJ2-5): DAGVTQSPTHLIKTRGQQVTLRCSPISGHKSVSWYQQVLGQGPQFIFQYYEKEERGRGNFPDRFSARQFPNYSSELNVNALLLGDSALYLCASSSSGLAGETQYFGPGTRLLVL.

The V call is TRBV16, the J call TRBJ2-2, with TRBD1 matching over 7 bases. The CDR3 contains 15 residues. Per germline, CDR1 KGHSY and CDR2 FQNENV. V lost 4 bases and J lost 7; bases outside the gene matches: 9. CDR3 DNA sequence: TGTGCCAGCAGCCCCGGACAGGCCACCAACGGGGAGCTGTTTTTT. Translating it yields CASSPGQATNGELFF.

This chain links TRBV11-2 with TRBJ2-1, with TRBD1 identical over 9 bases. Germline V gene sequence: CDR1 SGHAT, CDR2 FQNNGV. CDR3 size: 16 residues. The V segment lost 5 bases and the J segment 6 bases; nucleotides outside the gene matches: 11. This CDR3 reads CASSPMPGQGRNEQFF. CDR3 DNA sequence: TGTGCCAGCAGCCCAATGCCGGGACAGGGACGCAATGAGCAGTTCTTC.

The chain links TRBV2 to TRBJ2-7, with D hard to call. V was clipped by 3 bases and J by 2 bases, with 14 bases between them. CDR1 is SNHLY, CDR2 FYNNEI, per germline. The CDR3 contains 15 residues. The CDR3 DNA reads as TGTGCCAGCAGTGACCCCCAGGAAAATACCTACGAGCAGTACTTC. Amino acid sequence: CASSDPQENTYEQYF.

V usage is TRBV27 and J usage is TRBJ2-1, with 9 bases fitting TRBD1. The CDR3 extends over 16 amino acids. From germline, CDR1 is MNHEY and CDR2 SMNVEV (reference sequence). The J segment lost 5 bases and the V segment lost 6 bases, leaving 11 bases of the junction unmatched. CDR3 DNA: TGTGCCAGCAGCCCCCTTCCGGGACAGGGTGACAATGAGCAGTTCTTC. It specifies CASSPLPGQGDNEQFF.

The rearrangement links TRBV7-3 to TRBJ1-2, with 7 bases identical to TRBD1. Trimming removed 4 bases from V and 7 bases from J; junction bases left unmatched: 9. Germline values: CDR1 SGHTA, CDR2 FQGTGA. The CDR3 covers 14 residues. Here the CDR3 reads CASSSRDRAAGYTF. CDR3 nucleotide sequence: TGTGCCAGCAGCTCTCGTGACAGGGCGGCTGGCTACACCTTC.

This clone has a single count. The rearrangement links TRBV27 to TRBJ2-6; weak D call: TRBD2 (6 bases). Trimming removed 2 bases from V and 2 bases from J, with 10 bases in between. The CDR3 covers 16 residues. Germline CDR1 MNHEY, CDR2 SMNVEV (reference sequence). The CDR3 loop reads CASSLQGGAGANVLTF. CDR3 coding DNA: TGTGCCAGCAGTTTACAGGGAGGTGCTGGGGCCAACGTCCTGACTTTC.

The chain has TRBV5-6 and TRBJ2-1, with TRBD2 as a possible D gene (5 bases). This CDR3 comprises 14 residues. V was shortened by 4 bases and J by 6 bases, with 14 bases between the two germline ends. CDR1 is SGHDT, CDR2 YYEEEE, per germline. DNA of the CDR3: TGTGCCAGCAGCGCCCGGGATCGAACCAATGAGCAGTTCTTC. Encoded protein: CASSARDRTNEQFF.

The chain joins TRBV6-2 or TRBV6-3 to TRBJ2-2; D is ambiguous. The V end was cut by 0 bases, the J end by 6 bases, with 5 bases between. The germline gives CDR1 MNHEY, CDR2 SVGEGT. The CDR3 totals 13 residues. CDR3 in DNA: TGTGCCAGCAGTTACTCGACCCCCGGGGAGCTGTTTTTT. Amino acids: CASSYSTPGELFF.

The J gene is TRBJ1-5, the V gene TRBV23-1; no definite D call. TRBV23-1 belongs to the ORF category, with a function that is uncertain. V was pared by 3 bases and J by 4 bases, with 10 bases between. The CDR3 runs 14 residues. CDR3 in DNA: TGCGCCAGCAGTCACTCTTTATCAAATCAGCCCCAGCATTTT. Its translation: CASSHSLSNQPQHF.

This chain uses TRBV18 with TRBJ2-3; 10 bases map to TRBD1. V was pared by 4 bases and J by 4 bases, with 2 bases of the junction left unmatched. This CDR3 has 14 amino acids. Germline assignment: CDR1 KGHSH and CDR2 LQKENI. For the CDR3, the DNA is TGTGCCAGCTCACTAGGGACAGGGGCAGATACGCAGTATTTT. Encoded protein: CASSLGTGADTQYF. Looking up the rest from reference TRBV18 and TRBJ2-3 gives the full variable domain: NAGVMQNPRHLVRRRGQEARLRCSPMKGHSHVYWYRQLPEEGLKFMVYLQKENIIDESGMPKERFSAEFPKEGPSILRIQQVVRGDSAAYFCASSLGTGADTQYFGPGTRLTVL.

The chain is built from TRBV6-6 and TRBJ2-7, with D hard to call. Germline-derived CDR1 and CDR2 are MNHNY and SVGAGI (reference sequence). This CDR3 region has 13 residues. Trimming removed 7 bases at V and 2 bases at J, with 12 bases between. CDR3 residues: CASTDGAAYEQYF. CDR3 DNA sequence: TGTGCCAGCACCGACGGTGCGGCCTACGAGCAGTACTTC.

V gene TRBV18 combines with J gene TRBJ2-1, with TRBD2 identical over 8 bases. V lost 1 base, J lost 9 bases, and 11 bases stayed unmatched. This CDR3 region has 16 residues. The germline V gene encodes CDR1 KGHSH and CDR2 LQKENI. CDR3 DNA: TGTGCCAGCTCACCACGTGGGCCAGCGGGAGAAAGTGAGCAGTTCTTC. This sequence encodes CASSPRGPAGESEQFF.

This clone was counted only a few times. This chain connects TRBV29-1 to TRBJ2-7; a weak D match, TRBD2 (5 bases). This CDR3 region has 13 residues. The V end lost 7 bases, the J end lost 1 base, and 14 bases lay between the germline ends. Looked up from germline, CDR1 is SQVTM and CDR2 is ANQGSEA. CDR3 loop: CSAGWTASYEQYF. CDR3 DNA sequence: TGCAGCGCTGGCTGGACTGCATCCTACGAGCAGTACTTC.

The chain couples TRBV12-3 or TRBV12-4 to TRBJ1-5, with D uncertain. Trimming shortened V by 3 bases and J by 4 bases, and 1 base separated the two germline ends. The CDR3 length is 11 residues. The CDR3 here is CASSLNQPQHF. The CDR3 nucleotides read TGTGCCAGCAGTTTGAATCAGCCCCAGCATTTT.

The rearrangement joins TRBV2 to TRBJ2-3, with D perhaps TRBD1 (6 bases). This CDR3 has 13 amino acids. Looked up from germline, CDR1 is SNHLY and CDR2 is FYNNEI. V shed 8 bases and J shed 4 bases, with 13 bases lying between them. The CDR3, as DNA: TGTGCCAGCCTGGGGGACATGGCAGATACGCAGTATTTT. Translating it yields CASLGDMADTQYF. The full variable domain, its missing parts supplied by reference TRBV2 and TRBJ2-3, is EPEVTQTPSHQVTQMGQEVILRCVPISNHLYFYWYRQILGQKVEFLVSFYNNEISEKSEIFDDQFSVERPDGSNFTLKIRSTKLEDSAMYFCASLGDMADTQYFGPGTRLTVL.

This chain links TRBV25-1 with TRBJ2-4; 8 bases fit TRBD2. Trimming at V came to 6 bases and at J to 8 bases, leaving 12 bases not matched to a gene. Germline lookup yields CDR1 MGHDK and CDR2 SYGVNS. The CDR3 totals 15 residues. The CDR3 sequence: CASRGAGSGEYIQYF. The CDR3 bases are TGTGCCAGCAGAGGGGCAGGTAGCGGGGAATACATTCAGTACTTC.

The V gene is TRBV7-9, the J gene TRBJ2-5; 10 bases are shared with TRBD2. V shed 1 base and J 5 bases; nucleotides not matched to a gene: 7. This CDR3 comprises 16 residues. Germline CDR1 SEHNR, CDR2 FQNEAQ (reference sequence). DNA for the CDR3: TGTGCCAGCAGCTTAGGAAGCGGGAGGGCCGGTGAGACCCAGTACTTC. It translates to CASSLGSGRAGETQYF.

This rearrangement joins TRBV6-5 to TRBJ1-5; D unresolved. CDR3 size: 15 residues. Trimming removed 4 bases at V and 2 bases at J, with 12 bases between. Germline V gene sequence: CDR1 MNHEY, CDR2 SVGAGI. CDR3 sequence reads: CASSFRWGGNQPQHF. The CDR3 DNA follows: TGTGCCAGCAGTTTTAGGTGGGGAGGCAATCAGCCCCAGCATTTT.

The rearrangement uses TRBV19 and TRBJ1-2, with TRBD1 matching 12 bases. This CDR3 spans 16 amino acids. Germline V gene lookup returns CDR1 LNHDA and CDR2 SQIVND (reference sequence). V shed 5 bases, J shed 4 bases, and the junction held 8 bases outside the gene matches. The CDR3 loop is CASSPGTGGFIYGYTF. CDR3 coding DNA: TGTGCCAGTAGTCCGGGGACAGGGGGCTTTATCTATGGCTACACCTTC. Combining the CDR3 with reference TRBV19 and TRBJ1-2 gives the whole variable domain DGGITQSPKYLFRKEGQNVTLSCEQNLNHDAMYWYRQDPGQGLRLIYYSQIVNDFQKGDIAEGYSVSREKKESFPLTVTSAQKNPTAFYLCASSPGTGGFIYGYTFGSGTRLTVV.

The chain is built from TRBV5-6 and TRBJ2-5; D remains unclear. Germline V gene lookup returns CDR1 SGHDT and CDR2 YYEEEE. The CDR3 totals 13 residues. The germline V and J ends were trimmed by 2 bases and 0 bases, with 5 bases remaining between them. The CDR3 coding sequence is TGTGCCAGCAGCTTTCAGTACCAAGAGACCCAGTACTTC. It yields the protein CASSFQYQETQYF. Combining the CDR3 with reference TRBV5-6 and TRBJ2-5 gives the whole variable domain DAGVTQSPTHLIKTRGQQVTLRCSPKSGHDTVSWYQQALGQGPQFIFQYYEEEERQRGNFPDRFSGHQFPNYSSELNVNALLLGDSALYLCASSFQYQETQYFGPGTRLLVL.

This clone was counted a single time. This rearrangement joins TRBV20-1 to TRBJ2-7, with unresolved D. Germline V gives CDR1 DFQATT, CDR2 SNEGSKA (reference sequence). There are 10 residues in the CDR3. V lost 3 bases to trimming and J lost 9 bases, with 9 bases between them. The CDR3 region is CSASILGQYF. DNA for the CDR3: TGCAGTGCTAGTATCCTCGGGCAGTACTTC.

The chain is built from TRBV10-2 and TRBJ2-7, with 7 bases identical to TRBD1. V shed 7 bases and J 2 bases; nucleotides not matched to a gene: 8. The CDR3 sequence is 14 residues long. CDR1 and CDR2 (germline): WSHSY, SAAADI. CDR3 sequence: CASKGQAMTYEQYF. CDR3 nucleotides: TGCGCCAGCAAAGGACAGGCCATGACCTACGAGCAGTACTTC.

The chain combines TRBV27 with TRBJ1-5; weak D call: TRBD1 (6 bases). V lost 4 bases to trimming and J lost 3 bases, with 10 bases between them. The germline V gene encodes CDR1 MNHEY and CDR2 SMNVEV (reference sequence). CDR3 size: 14 residues. The CDR3 DNA reads TGTGCCAGCAGTTCAGGACAGAACAATCAGCCCCAGCATTTT. It specifies CASSSGQNNQPQHF.

On this clone: This sample includes further DNA sequences coding for the same CDR3. The chain couples TRBV15 to TRBJ2-5; no definite D call. The germline V gene encodes CDR1 LNHNV and CDR2 YYDKDF (reference sequence). V shed 1 base and J shed 4 bases, with 1 base lying between them. The CDR3 consists of 11 residues. CDR3 sequence reads: CATSRVETQYF. The CDR3 coding sequence is TGTGCCACCAGCAGAGTAGAGACCCAGTACTTC.

This clone has more than one count but fewer than ten. The J gene is TRBJ2-7, the V gene TRBV27; D gene unclear. Between the trimmed V and J ends, which lost 5 bases and 2 bases, there was a span of 19 bases. There are 16 residues in the CDR3. CDR1 and CDR2 from the germline V gene are MNHEY and SMNVEV (reference sequence). DNA of the CDR3: TGTGCCAGCAGTCTCTTAATGGGCTCGAGACCCTACGAGCAGTACTTC. Protein sequence: CASSLLMGSRPYEQYF.